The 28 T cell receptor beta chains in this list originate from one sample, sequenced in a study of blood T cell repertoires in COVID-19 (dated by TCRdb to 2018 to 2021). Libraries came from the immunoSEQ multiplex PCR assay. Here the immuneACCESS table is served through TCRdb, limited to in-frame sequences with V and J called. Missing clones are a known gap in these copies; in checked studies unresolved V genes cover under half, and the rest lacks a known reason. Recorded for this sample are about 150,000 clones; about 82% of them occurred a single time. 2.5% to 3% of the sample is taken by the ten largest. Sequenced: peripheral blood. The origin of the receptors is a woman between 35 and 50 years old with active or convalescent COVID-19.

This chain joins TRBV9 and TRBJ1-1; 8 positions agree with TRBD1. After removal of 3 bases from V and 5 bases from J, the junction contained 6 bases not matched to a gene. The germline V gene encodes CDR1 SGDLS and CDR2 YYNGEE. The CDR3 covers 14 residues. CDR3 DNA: TGTGCCAGCAGCGCCCCGGACAGGGTTACTGAAGCTTTCTTT. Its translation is CASSAPDRVTEAFF.

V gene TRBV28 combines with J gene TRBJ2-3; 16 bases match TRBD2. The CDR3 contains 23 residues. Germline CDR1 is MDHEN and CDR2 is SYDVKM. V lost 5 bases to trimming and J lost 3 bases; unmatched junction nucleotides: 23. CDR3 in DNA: TGTGCCAGCAGTCCCGGGACTAGCGGGGGGGACTTTTGGTCGATTGGGGTTACAGATACGCAGTATTTT. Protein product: CASSPGTSGGDFWSIGVTDTQYF.

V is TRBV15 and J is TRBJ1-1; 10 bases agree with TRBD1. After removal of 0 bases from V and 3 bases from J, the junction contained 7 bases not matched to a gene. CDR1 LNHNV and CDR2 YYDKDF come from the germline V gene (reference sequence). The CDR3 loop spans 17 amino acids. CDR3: CATSRETGGEVHTEAFF. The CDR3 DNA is TGTGCCACCAGCAGAGAGACAGGGGGCGAAGTGCACACTGAAGCTTTCTTT.

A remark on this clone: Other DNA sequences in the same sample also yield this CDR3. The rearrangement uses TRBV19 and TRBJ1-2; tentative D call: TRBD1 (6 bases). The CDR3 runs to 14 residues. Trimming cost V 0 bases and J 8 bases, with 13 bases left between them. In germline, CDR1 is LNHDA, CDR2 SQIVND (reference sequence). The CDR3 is CASSIEAGARGYTF. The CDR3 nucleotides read TGTGCCAGTAGTATAGAGGCAGGGGCGCGGGGCTACACCTTC.

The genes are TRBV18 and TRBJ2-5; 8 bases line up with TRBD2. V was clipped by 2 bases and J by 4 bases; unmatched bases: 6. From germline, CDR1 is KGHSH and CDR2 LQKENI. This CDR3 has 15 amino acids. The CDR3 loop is CASSPLGLAGETQYF. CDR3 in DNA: TGTGCCAGCTCACCATTAGGGCTAGCGGGAGAGACCCAGTACTTC.

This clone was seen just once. CDR3 DNA: TGTGCCAGCAGCTCCACGAGAGATCAGCCCCAGCATTTT. As protein: CASSSTRDQPQHF. The chain combines TRBV28 with TRBJ1-5; no clear D. This CDR3 comprises 13 residues. Trimming left V 6 bases short and J 5 bases short, with 11 bases between. Looked up from germline, CDR1 is MDHEN and CDR2 is SYDVKM.

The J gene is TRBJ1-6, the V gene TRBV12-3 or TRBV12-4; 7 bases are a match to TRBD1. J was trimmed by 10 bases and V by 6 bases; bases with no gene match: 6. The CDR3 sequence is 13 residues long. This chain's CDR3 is CASSPGTASPLHF. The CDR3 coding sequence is TGTGCCAGCAGCCCAGGGACAGCCTCACCCCTCCACTTT.

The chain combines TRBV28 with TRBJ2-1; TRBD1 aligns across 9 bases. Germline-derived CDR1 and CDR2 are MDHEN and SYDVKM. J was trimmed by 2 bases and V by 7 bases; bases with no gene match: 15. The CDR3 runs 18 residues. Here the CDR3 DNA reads TGTGCCAGCAATTCCCCCTCGCCCGGGACAGGGACCTACAATGAGCAGTTCTTC. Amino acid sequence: CASNSPSPGTGTYNEQFF.

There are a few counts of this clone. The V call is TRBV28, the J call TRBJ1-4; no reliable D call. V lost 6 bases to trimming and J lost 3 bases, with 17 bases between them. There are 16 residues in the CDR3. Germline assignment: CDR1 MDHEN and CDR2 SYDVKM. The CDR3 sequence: CASSLSPSPANEKLFF. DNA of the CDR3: TGTGCCAGCAGCTTAAGCCCATCTCCGGCTAATGAAAAACTGTTTTTT.

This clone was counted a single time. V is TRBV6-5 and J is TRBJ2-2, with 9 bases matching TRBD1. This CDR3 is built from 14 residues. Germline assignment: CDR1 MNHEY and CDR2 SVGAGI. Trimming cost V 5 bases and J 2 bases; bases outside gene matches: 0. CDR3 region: CASSTGGNTGELFF. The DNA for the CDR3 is TGTGCCAGCAGTACAGGGGGCAACACCGGGGAGCTGTTTTTT.

CDR3 residues: CASSLSGRGNNQPQHF. In DNA form, the CDR3 reads TGTGCCAGCAGTTTATCTGGCAGGGGGAACAATCAGCCCCAGCATTTT. This rearrangement joins TRBV27 to TRBJ1-5; 7 nucleotides line up with TRBD1. The CDR3 length is 16 residues. The V segment lost 0 bases and the J segment 3 bases; nucleotides outside the gene matches: 5. Germline CDR1 MNHEY, CDR2 SMNVEV (reference sequence).

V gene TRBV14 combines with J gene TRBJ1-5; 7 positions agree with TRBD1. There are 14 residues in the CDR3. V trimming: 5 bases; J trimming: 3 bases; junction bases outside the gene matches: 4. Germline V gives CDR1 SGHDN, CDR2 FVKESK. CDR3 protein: CASSSGQYNQPQHF. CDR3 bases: TGTGCCAGCAGCTCGGGACAGTACAATCAGCCCCAGCATTTT.

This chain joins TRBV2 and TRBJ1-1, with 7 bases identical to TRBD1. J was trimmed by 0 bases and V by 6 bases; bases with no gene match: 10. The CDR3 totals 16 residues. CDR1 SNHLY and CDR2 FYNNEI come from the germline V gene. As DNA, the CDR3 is TGTGCCAGCAGCTCAACGAGACAGGGCATGAACACTGAAGCTTTCTTT. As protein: CASSSTRQGMNTEAFF.

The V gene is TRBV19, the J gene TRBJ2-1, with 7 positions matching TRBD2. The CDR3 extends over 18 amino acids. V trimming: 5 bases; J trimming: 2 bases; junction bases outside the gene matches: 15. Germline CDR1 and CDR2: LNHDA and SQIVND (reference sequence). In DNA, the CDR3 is TGTGCCAGTAGTCTTATTGGGGCGGGCAGCGGGGCCTACAATGAGCAGTTCTTC. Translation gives CASSLIGAGSGAYNEQFF.

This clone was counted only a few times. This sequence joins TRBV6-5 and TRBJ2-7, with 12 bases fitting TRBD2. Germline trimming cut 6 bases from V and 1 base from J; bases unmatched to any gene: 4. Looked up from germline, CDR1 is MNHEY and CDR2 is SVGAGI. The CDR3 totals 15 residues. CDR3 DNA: TGTGCCAGCAGCTCACTAGCGGGAGGTTCCTACGAGCAGTACTTC. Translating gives CASSSLAGGSYEQYF.

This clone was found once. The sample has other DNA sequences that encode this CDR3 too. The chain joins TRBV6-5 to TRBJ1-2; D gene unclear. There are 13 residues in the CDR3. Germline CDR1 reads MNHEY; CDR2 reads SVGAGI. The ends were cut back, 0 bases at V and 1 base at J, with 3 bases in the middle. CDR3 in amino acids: CASSYSSNYGYTF. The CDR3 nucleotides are TGTGCCAGCAGTTACTCGAGTAACTATGGCTACACCTTC.

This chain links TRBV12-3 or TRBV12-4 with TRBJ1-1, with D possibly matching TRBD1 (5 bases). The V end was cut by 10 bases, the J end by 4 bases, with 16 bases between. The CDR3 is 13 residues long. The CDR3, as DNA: TGTGCCATCTTGGGGGGACGGGGCACTGAAGCTTTCTTT. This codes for CAILGGRGTEAFF.

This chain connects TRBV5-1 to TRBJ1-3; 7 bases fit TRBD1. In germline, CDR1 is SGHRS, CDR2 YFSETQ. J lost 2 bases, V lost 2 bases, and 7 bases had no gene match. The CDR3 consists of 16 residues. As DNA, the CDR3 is TGCGCCAGCAGCTTCAATTCAGGGGGGACTGGAAACACCATATATTTT. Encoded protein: CASSFNSGGTGNTIYF.

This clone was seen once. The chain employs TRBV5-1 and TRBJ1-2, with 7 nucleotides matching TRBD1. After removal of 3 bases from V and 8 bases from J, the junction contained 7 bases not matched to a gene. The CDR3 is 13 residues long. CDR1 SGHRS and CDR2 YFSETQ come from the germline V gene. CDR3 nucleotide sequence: TGCGCCAGCAGCTCAAACAGGGGAGAAGGCTACACCTTC. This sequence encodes CASSSNRGEGYTF.

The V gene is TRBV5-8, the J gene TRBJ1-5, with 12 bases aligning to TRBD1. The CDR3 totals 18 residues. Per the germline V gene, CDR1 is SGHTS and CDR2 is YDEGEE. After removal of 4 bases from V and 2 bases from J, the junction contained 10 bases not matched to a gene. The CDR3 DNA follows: TGTGCCAGCAGCCCAGGGACAGGGGGCTGGATGGGCAATCAGCCCCAGCATTTT. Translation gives CASSPGTGGWMGNQPQHF.

The CDR3 bases are TGTGCCAGCATGGGAGTGGCGAGTGGCACTGAAGCTTTCTTT. Amino acid sequence: CASMGVASGTEAFF. This chain connects TRBV27 to TRBJ1-1; D gene ambiguous. Germline V gene sequence: CDR1 MNHEY, CDR2 SMNVEV (reference sequence). V dropped 7 bases and J dropped 4 bases, with 16 bases sitting between them. CDR3 length: 14 amino acids.

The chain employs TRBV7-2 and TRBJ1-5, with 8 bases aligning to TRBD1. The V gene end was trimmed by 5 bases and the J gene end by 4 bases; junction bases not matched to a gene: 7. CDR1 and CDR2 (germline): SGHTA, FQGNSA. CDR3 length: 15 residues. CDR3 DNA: TGTGCCAGCAGCCGGGGGACAGGAATGAATCAGCCCCAGCATTTT. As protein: CASSRGTGMNQPQHF.

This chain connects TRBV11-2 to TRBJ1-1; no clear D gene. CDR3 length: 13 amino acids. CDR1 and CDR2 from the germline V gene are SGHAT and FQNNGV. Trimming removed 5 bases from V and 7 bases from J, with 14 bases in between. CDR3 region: CASSMAAAGEAFF. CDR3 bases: TGTGCCAGCAGCATGGCGGCAGCGGGTGAAGCTTTCTTT. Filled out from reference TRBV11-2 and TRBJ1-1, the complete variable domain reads EAGVAQSPRYKIIEKRQSVAFWCNPISGHATLYWYQQILGQGPKLLIQFQNNGVVDDSQLPKDRFSAERLKGVDSTLKIQPAKLEDSAVYLCASSMAAAGEAFFGQGTRLTVV.

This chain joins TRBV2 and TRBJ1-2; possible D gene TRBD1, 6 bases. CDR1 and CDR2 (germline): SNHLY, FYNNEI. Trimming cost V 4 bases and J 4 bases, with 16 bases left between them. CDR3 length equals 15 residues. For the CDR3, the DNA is TGTGCCAGCAGTGCCCGACAGGCGCCGGTCTATGGCTACACCTTC. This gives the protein CASSARQAPVYGYTF.

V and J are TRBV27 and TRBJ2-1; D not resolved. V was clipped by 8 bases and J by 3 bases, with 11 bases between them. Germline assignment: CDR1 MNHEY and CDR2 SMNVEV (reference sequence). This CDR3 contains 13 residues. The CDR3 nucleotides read TGTGCCAGCGGTATCACAGTCTACAATGAGCAGTTCTTC. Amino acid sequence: CASGITVYNEQFF.

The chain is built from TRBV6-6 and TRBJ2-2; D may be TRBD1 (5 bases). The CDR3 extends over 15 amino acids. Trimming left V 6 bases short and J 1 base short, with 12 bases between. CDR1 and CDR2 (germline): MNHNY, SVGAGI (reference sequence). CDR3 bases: TGTGCCAGCAGCAACGTGGGGCGGAACACCGGGGAGCTGTTTTTT. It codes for CASSNVGRNTGELFF.

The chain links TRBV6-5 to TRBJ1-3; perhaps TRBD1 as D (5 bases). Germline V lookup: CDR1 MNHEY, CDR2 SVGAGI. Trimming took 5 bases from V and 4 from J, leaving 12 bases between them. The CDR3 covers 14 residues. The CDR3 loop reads CASSSIQGGNTIYF. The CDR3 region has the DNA TGTGCCAGCAGTAGCATTCAGGGAGGAAACACCATATATTTT.

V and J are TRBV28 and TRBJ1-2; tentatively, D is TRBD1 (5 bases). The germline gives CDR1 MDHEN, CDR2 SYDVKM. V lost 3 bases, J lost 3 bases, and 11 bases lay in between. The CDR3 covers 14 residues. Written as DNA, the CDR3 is TGTGCCAGCAGTTTCCAGGGCCTATACTATGGCTACACCTTC. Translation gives CASSFQGLYYGYTF.